This is a list of T cell receptor beta chains from one sample in a study of cytomegalovirus exposure and HLA in healthy donors. Profiling relied on immunoSEQ multiplex PCR, and the TCRdb table lists in-frame clones only, not all of them. Here the sample spans approximately 110,000 clones, approximately 80% being singletons. The material sequenced was PBMCs. These receptors all stem from a man aged 25-45 years in good health and CMV-seronegative. Each CDR3 is given with its conserved first and last residue. Fields, in order: J gene, clone size, V gene, D gene, CDR3 DNA, CDR3 protein. A D gene is named only where the DNA matches it firmly. Some rows have no size entry. The others give once, few or many, or a class for an expanded clone.

J gene: TRBJ1-6; clone size: NA; V gene: TRBV6-5; D gene: NA; CDR3 DNA: TGTGCCAACACCAAACAGAGCTCCTATAATTCACCCCTCCACTTT; CDR3 protein: CANTKQSSYNSPLHF
J gene: TRBJ2-5; clone size: NA; V gene: TRBV10-3; D gene: NA; CDR3 DNA: TGTGCCATCAGTGAGCCCGGGGATGAGACCCAGTACTTC; CDR3 protein: CAISEPGDETQYF
J gene: TRBJ2-5; clone size: NA; V gene: TRBV28; D gene: NA; CDR3 DNA: TGTGCCAGCGAAGGAGTCCCGAGTCTGGTAGAGACCCAGTACTTC; CDR3 protein: CASEGVPSLVETQYF
J gene: TRBJ2-1; clone size: NA; V gene: TRBV7-8; D gene: TRBD1; CDR3 DNA: TGTGCCAGCAGATCCCCCAGGGGGTTAAGCTCCTACAATGAGCAGTTCTTC; CDR3 protein: CASRSPRGLSSYNEQFF
J gene: TRBJ1-1; clone size: NA; V gene: TRBV5-6; D gene: TRBD1; CDR3 DNA: TGTGCCAGCATCCTGACAGGGATGAACACTGAAGCTTTCTTT; CDR3 protein: CASILTGMNTEAFF
J gene: TRBJ2-1; clone size: NA; V gene: TRBV2; D gene: NA; CDR3 DNA: TGTGCCAGCAGTGATGTATTAGAGGCCCAACGGGATGAGCAGTTCTTC; CDR3 protein: CASSDVLEAQRDEQFF
J gene: TRBJ1-2; clone size: NA; V gene: TRBV18; D gene: TRBD1; CDR3 DNA: TGTGCCAGCTCCCGGAAGACAGGGGGCTATGGCTACACCTTC; CDR3 protein: CASSRKTGGYGYTF
J gene: TRBJ1-2; clone size: NA; V gene: TRBV2; D gene: NA; CDR3 DNA: TGTGCAGACGAGGGCTATGGCTACACCTTC; CDR3 protein: CADEGYGYTF
J gene: TRBJ1-5; clone size: NA; V gene: TRBV10-3; D gene: NA; CDR3 DNA: TGTGCCATCAGTGAGTCTATCTCGAGGGGCAATCAGCCCCAGCATTTT; CDR3 protein: CAISESISRGNQPQHF
J gene: TRBJ2-7; clone size: NA; V gene: TRBV27; D gene: TRBD2; CDR3 DNA: TGTGCCACCGCCCGGCGGGGGGAGGGCTACGAGCAGTACTTC; CDR3 protein: CATARRGEGYEQYF
J gene: TRBJ2-1; clone size: NA; V gene: TRBV4-3; D gene: TRBD2; CDR3 DNA: TGCGCCAGCAGCCAATGGCTAGCGGGAGCAGCCTACAATGAGCAGTTCTTC; CDR3 protein: CASSQWLAGAAYNEQFF
J gene: TRBJ2-7; clone size: NA; V gene: TRBV9; D gene: NA; CDR3 DNA: TGTGCCAGCAGCGTAGCTGGACAAAGCTACGAGCAGTACTTC; CDR3 protein: CASSVAGQSYEQYF
J gene: TRBJ2-3; clone size: few; V gene: TRBV5-1; D gene: NA; CDR3 DNA: TGCGCCAGCAGCTCCGAGGGAAGGCCCACAGATACGCAGTATTTT; CDR3 protein: CASSSEGRPTDTQYF
J gene: TRBJ2-7; clone size: NA; V gene: TRBV28; D gene: NA; CDR3 DNA: TGTGCCAGCAGTCTGCACAGGAGTTTCGGGTACGAGCAGTACTTC; CDR3 protein: CASSLHRSFGYEQYF
J gene: TRBJ2-5; clone size: NA; V gene: TRBV7-8; D gene: NA; CDR3 DNA: TGTGCCAGCAGGAGCGACGGGGGGCACCCCCCGTACTTC; CDR3 protein: CASRSDGGHPPYF
J gene: TRBJ2-2; clone size: NA; V gene: TRBV7-9; D gene: TRBD2; CDR3 DNA: TGTGCCAGCAGCCCTAGCGGGAGGGCCCTCACCGGGGAGCTGTTTTTT; CDR3 protein: CASSPSGRALTGELFF
J gene: TRBJ1-4; clone size: NA; V gene: TRBV28; D gene: NA; CDR3 DNA: NA; CDR3 protein: CASSSSIATNEKLFF
J gene: TRBJ2-3; clone size: NA; V gene: TRBV4-3; D gene: NA; CDR3 DNA: TGCGCCAGCAGCCTCACGATGCCGGGCACAGATACGCAGTATTTT; CDR3 protein: CASSLTMPGTDTQYF
J gene: TRBJ1-1; clone size: NA; V gene: TRBV5-1; D gene: NA; CDR3 DNA: TGCGCCAGCAGCTCAAGCTTAACCAGGGGTGAAGCTTTCTTT; CDR3 protein: CASSSSLTRGEAFF
J gene: TRBJ1-2; clone size: once; V gene: TRBV5-4; D gene: NA; CDR3 DNA: TGTGCCAGCAGCGGGGGGTTGTGGGGCTACACCTTC; CDR3 protein: CASSGGLWGYTF
J gene: TRBJ1-1; clone size: NA; V gene: TRBV30; D gene: NA; CDR3 DNA: TGTGCCTGGAGTGACAGGGCGGCTGAAGCTTTCTTT; CDR3 protein: CAWSDRAAEAFF
J gene: TRBJ1-1; clone size: few; V gene: TRBV10-3; D gene: NA; CDR3 DNA: TGTGCCATCAGTGCCGTAGACAGGACCACTGAAGCTTTCTTT; CDR3 protein: CAISAVDRTTEAFF
J gene: TRBJ1-4; clone size: NA; V gene: TRBV10-2; D gene: TRBD1; CDR3 DNA: TGCGCCACCAAGGAACAGGGGACTAATGAAAAACTGTTTTTT; CDR3 protein: CATKEQGTNEKLFF
J gene: TRBJ2-7; clone size: NA; V gene: TRBV11-2; D gene: NA; CDR3 DNA: TGTGCCAGCAGCGGAGGGACTGGGTCGGCCTACGAGCAGTACTTC; CDR3 protein: CASSGGTGSAYEQYF
J gene: TRBJ2-5; clone size: NA; V gene: TRBV19; D gene: TRBD1; CDR3 DNA: TGTGCCAGTAGTATTGGTGCGGGACAGGAGGACCAAGAGACCCAGTACTTC; CDR3 protein: CASSIGAGQEDQETQYF